What follows are 27 T cell receptor beta chains derived from one specimen sequenced in a study of blood T cells in healthy people across ages. Alongside a J-beta primer mix, a sample-barcoded 5' primer served in a second PCR lasting about 7 to 12 cycles. TCRdb analysed the 5' RACE reads with MiXCR anew, one entry per CDR3 protein. The sample carries roughly 680,000 distinct CDR3 sequences, 40% to 65% recorded once. The sequenced material came from blood. Receptors were obtained from a woman aged 80 or over in good health.

Details on this clonotype: A much more abundant neighbour one base away suggests this may be a read error. V is TRBV29-1 and J is TRBJ1-2; 7 nucleotides match TRBD1. Per the germline V gene, CDR1 is SQVTM and CDR2 is ANQGSEA. CDR3 length: 13 residues. The CDR3 region has the DNA TGCAGCGTTGGGACAGGAACTAACGATGGCTACACCTTC. As protein: CSVGTGTNDGYTF.

This chain joins TRBV3-1 and TRBJ1-4, with 10 bases lining up with TRBD1. Germline V gene data show CDR1 as LGHDT and CDR2 as YNNKEL (reference sequence). The CDR3 contains 18 residues. After removal of 1 base from V and 4 bases from J, the junction contained 9 bases not matched to a gene. CDR3 sequence: CASSQGGSGTGVNEKLFF. In DNA, the CDR3 is TGTGCCAGCAGCCAAGGAGGATCGGGGACAGGGGTTAATGAAAAACTGTTTTTT. The full variable domain, completed using reference TRBV3-1 and TRBJ1-4, is DTAVSQTPKYLVTQMGNDKSIKCEQNLGHDTMYWYKQDSKKFLKIMFSYNNKELIINETVPNRFSPKSPDKAHLNLHINSLELGDSAVYFCASSQGGSGTGVNEKLFFGSGTQLSVL.

This clonotype was observed many times. This rearrangement joins TRBV20-1 to TRBJ2-1, with 8 bases aligning to TRBD1. The V gene's germline CDR1 is DFQATT and CDR2 SNEGSKA (reference sequence). V was clipped by 2 bases and J by 2 bases; unmatched bases: 8. CDR3 length equals 16 residues. CDR3 amino acids: CSARLRGQGTYNEQFF. Written as DNA, the CDR3 is TGCAGTGCTAGACTCCGAGGACAGGGAACCTACAATGAGCAGTTCTTC.

There are a few counts of this clonotype. This chain joins TRBV6-5 and TRBJ2-1, with D maybe TRBD2 (5 bases). CDR1 is MNHEY, CDR2 SVGAGI, per germline. Trimming took 6 bases from V and 9 from J, leaving 18 bases between them. The length of the CDR3 is 14 residues. CDR3 region: CASSPRGGEGEQFF. As DNA, the CDR3 is TGTGCCAGCAGCCCCCGAGGAGGTGAGGGTGAGCAGTTCTTC.

The gene calls are TRBV10-3 and TRBJ1-3, with D unclear. The CDR3 length is 13 residues. The germline V gene has CDR1 ENHRY and CDR2 SYGVKD. V lost 8 bases, J lost 0 bases, and 8 bases lay in between. This CDR3 is CAIWEPSGNTIYF. For the CDR3, the DNA is TGTGCCATCTGGGAGCCCTCTGGAAACACCATATATTTT.

The gene calls are TRBV27 and TRBJ2-4, with D tentatively TRBD1 (6 bases). This CDR3 has 17 residues. Germline CDR1 and CDR2: MNHEY and SMNVEV (reference sequence). V was pared by 6 bases and J by 3 bases, with 21 bases between. The CDR3 region is CASSLRARTENKNIQYF. CDR3 nucleotides: TGTGCCAGCAGCCTTAGGGCTAGGACAGAGAACAAAAACATTCAGTACTTC.

About this clonotype itself: An end of the junction differs from the germline gene, which may be a read error. V usage is TRBV20-1 and J usage is TRBJ2-3; D not resolved. The CDR3 totals 13 residues. CDR1 and CDR2 from the germline V gene are DFQATT and SNEGSKA (reference sequence). For the CDR3, the DNA is TGCAGTGCTAGAGGGGATATCACAGATGCGCAGTATTTT. Its protein is CSARGDITDAQYF.

The chain joins TRBV20-1 to TRBJ1-5; D call uncertain. This CDR3 has 13 residues. Germline V gene data show CDR1 as DFQATT and CDR2 as SNEGSKA (reference sequence). V shed 5 bases and J shed 5 bases, with 13 bases lying between them. The CDR3 DNA sequence: TGCAGTGCTTCTCTAGGGCGGGATCAGCCCCAGCATTTT. Its protein product is CSASLGRDQPQHF.

This clonotype was found a few times. The genes are TRBV7-8 and TRBJ1-1, with 7 positions matching TRBD1. Germline V gene sequence: CDR1 SGHVS, CDR2 FQNEAQ. Losses at the gene ends were 4 bases for V and 5 bases for J; bases not matched to a gene: 13. The CDR3 is 16 amino acids. The CDR3 is CASSSTGGQVRTEAFF. DNA of the CDR3: TGTGCCAGCAGCTCGACCGGCGGACAGGTTAGAACTGAAGCTTTCTTT.

This clonotype was observed many times. CDR3 loop: CAISGRRGDNSPLHF. The CDR3 bases are TGTGCCATCAGTGGCCGACGGGGGGATAATTCACCCCTCCACTTT. This chain connects TRBV10-3 to TRBJ1-6; the D gene is possibly TRBD1 (5 bases). Germline V gene sequence: CDR1 ENHRY, CDR2 SYGVKD. The CDR3 loop spans 15 amino acids. The V end was cut by 4 bases, the J end by 5 bases, with 12 bases between.

This clonotype has more than one count but fewer than ten. This chain joins TRBV5-1 and TRBJ1-1, with a possible D match to TRBD1 (6 bases). CDR1 is SGHRS and CDR2 is YFSETQ in the germline V gene. The CDR3 consists of 15 residues. Trimming pared 4 bases from V and 5 bases from J, leaving 18 bases between. The CDR3 DNA is TGCGCCAGCAGCAGAGAACTCATACAGGGAACTGAAGCTTTCTTT. Translating gives CASSRELIQGTEAFF.

The chain carries TRBV6-5 and TRBJ2-2; unclear D gene. V lost 6 bases to trimming and J lost 6 bases, with 11 bases between them. CDR3 length equals 13 residues. Germline V gene data show CDR1 as MNHEY and CDR2 as SVGAGI. The CDR3 DNA sequence: TGTGCCAGCAGAGAAGTGTTATCCGGGGAGCTGTTTTTT. Its translation is CASREVLSGELFF.

This clonotype turned up a few times. The gene calls are TRBV15 and TRBJ1-5, with unresolved D. CDR1 and CDR2 from the germline V gene are LNHNV and YYDKDF (reference sequence). With 1 base removed from V and 2 bases from J, the gap between germline ends came to 6 bases. The CDR3 covers 14 residues. This CDR3 reads CATSRGGGNQPQHF. The CDR3 region has the DNA TGTGCCACCAGCAGAGGGGGAGGCAATCAGCCCCAGCATTTT.

To note about this clonotype: A read error may account for a junction end that differs from germline. The V and J genes are TRBV5-1 and TRBJ2-5, with 7 bases identical to TRBD2. The CDR3 has 14 residues. The germline CDR1 and CDR2 sequences are SGHRS and YFSETQ. This chain's CDR3 is CASSGREGYETQNF. DNA for the CDR3: TGCGCCAGCAGCGGCAGGGAGGGGTACGAGACCCAGAACTTC.

The chain is built from TRBV5-1 and TRBJ2-2, with D hard to call. CDR1 and CDR2 (germline): SGHRS, YFSETQ. CDR3 length: 14 residues. The V gene lost 4 bases and the J gene lost 6 bases, with 13 bases spanning the gap. CDR3 nucleotide sequence: TGCGCCAGCAGCGTGGTGGACGTCTCCGGGGAGCTGTTTTTT. It is translated as CASSVVDVSGELFF. The full variable domain, completed using reference TRBV5-1 and TRBJ2-2, is KAGVTQTPRYLIKTRGQQVTLSCSPISGHRSVSWYQQTPGQGLQFLFEYFSETQRNKGNFPGRFSGRQFSNSRSEMNVSTLELGDSALYLCASSVVDVSGELFFGEGSRLTVL.

DNA of the CDR3: TGTGCCAGCAGTTACGACGGCAACTCTGGAAACACCATATATTTT. Residues: CASSYDGNSGNTIYF. The chain combines TRBV6-5 with TRBJ1-3; D not resolved. The CDR3 covers 15 residues. V was clipped by 2 bases and J by 0 bases, with 8 bases between them. Germline values: CDR1 MNHEY, CDR2 SVGAGI.

This clonotype was seen only a few times. The V and J genes are TRBV14 and TRBJ2-7, with D unclear. The tail of the sequence fits TRBJ2-5 better, so the J call may be wrong. In germline, CDR1 is SGHDN, CDR2 FVKESK. The CDR3 has 13 amino acids. CDR3 region: CASSQDLEETQYF. The CDR3 coding sequence is TGTGCCAGCAGCCAAGATCTCGAGGAGACCCAGTACTTC.

A remark on this clonotype: Being one base from a much bigger clone, this may be a read error. V is TRBV2 and J is TRBJ2-3, with TRBD2 matching over 13 bases. There are 15 residues in the CDR3. V shed 7 bases, J shed 8 bases, and the junction held 9 bases outside the gene matches. Germline V gene data show CDR1 as SNHLY and CDR2 as FYNNEI. The CDR3 DNA follows: TGTGCCAGCATGCTGGGACTAGCGGGACAAGGTACGCAGTATTTT. Translating gives CASMLGLAGQGTQYF.

This rearrangement joins TRBV28 to TRBJ1-5, with D possibly being TRBD1 (5 bases). Trimming removed 10 bases at V and 3 bases at J, with 16 bases between. Germline V lookup: CDR1 MDHEN, CDR2 SYDVKM. This CDR3 region has 14 residues. CDR3 sequence reads: CATKNPGHNQPQHF. The CDR3 nucleotides are TGTGCCACCAAGAACCCGGGGCACAATCAGCCCCAGCATTTT. Full variable domain (rest looked up from reference TRBV28 and TRBJ1-5): DVKVTQSSRYLVKRTGEKVFLECVQDMDHENMFWYRQDPGLGLRLIYFSYDVKMKEKGDIPEGYSVSREKKERFSLILESASTNQTSMYLCATKNPGHNQPQHFGDGTRLSIL.

This clonotype was seen repeatedly, ten times or more. The chain joins TRBV10-3 to TRBJ2-7; tentative D call: TRBD1 (5 bases). Per the germline V gene, CDR1 is ENHRY and CDR2 is SYGVKD. The CDR3 totals 14 residues. Trimming removed 3 bases at V and 2 bases at J, with 11 bases between. The DNA for the CDR3 is TGTGCCATCAGTGATAGAGCAGGGCCCTACGAGCAGTACTTC. It specifies CAISDRAGPYEQYF.

The chain carries TRBV11-2 and TRBJ2-7; D not resolved. The CDR3 covers 14 residues. The V end lost 5 bases, the J end lost 1 base, and 12 bases lay between the germline ends. CDR1 and CDR2 from the germline V gene are SGHAT and FQNNGV. CDR3 in amino acids: CASSPYMASYEQYF. DNA of the CDR3: TGTGCCAGCAGCCCCTACATGGCGTCCTACGAGCAGTACTTC.

V and J are TRBV5-1 and TRBJ1-3, with no clear D. Germline CDR1 is SGHRS and CDR2 is YFSETQ. This CDR3 is built from 14 residues. V gave up 2 bases and J gave up 0 bases, with 6 bases separating them. CDR3 protein: CASSLTASGNTIYF. Here the CDR3 DNA reads TGCGCCAGCAGCTTAACAGCCTCTGGAAACACCATATATTTT. The variable domain in full, completed from reference TRBV5-1 and TRBJ1-3, reads KAGVTQTPRYLIKTRGQQVTLSCSPISGHRSVSWYQQTPGQGLQFLFEYFSETQRNKGNFPGRFSGRQFSNSRSEMNVSTLELGDSALYLCASSLTASGNTIYFGEGSWLTVV.

This chain uses TRBV20-1 with TRBJ2-1, with D unclear. V was trimmed by 5 bases and J by 10 bases, leaving 9 bases between them. The CDR3 is made up of 10 amino acids. Germline V gives CDR1 DFQATT, CDR2 SNEGSKA (reference sequence). The CDR3 here is CSALEKEQFF. CDR3 sequence (DNA): TGCAGTGCTCTCGAAAAGGAGCAGTTCTTC.

This chain joins TRBV7-9 and TRBJ2-1; tentatively, D is TRBD2 (6 bases). V was pared by 5 bases and J by 3 bases, with 14 bases between. Germline V gives CDR1 SEHNR, CDR2 FQNEAQ (reference sequence). The CDR3 runs to 15 residues. Here the CDR3 reads CASSPRGGYYNEQFF. CDR3 bases: TGTGCCAGCAGCCCCCGTGGGGGGTACTACAATGAGCAGTTCTTC.

This clonotype appeared many times. The gene calls are TRBV20-1 and TRBJ1-1, with D maybe TRBD1 (6 bases). Trimming stripped 0 bases from V and 4 bases from J, with 15 bases between. The V gene's germline CDR1 is DFQATT and CDR2 SNEGSKA (reference sequence). This CDR3 is 15 amino acids long. In DNA, the CDR3 is TGCAGTGCTAGAGAGGACAGTGACCCCACCACTGAAGCTTTCTTT. This gives the protein CSAREDSDPTTEAFF.

This clonotype was seen a handful of times. This chain connects TRBV7-2 to TRBJ1-4; D call uncertain. The length of the CDR3 is 13 residues. V was cut by 0 bases and J by 6 bases, with 5 bases left in between. Per the germline V gene, CDR1 is SGHTA and CDR2 is FQGNSA. The CDR3 loop reads CASSLAVDEKLFF. In DNA form, the CDR3 reads TGTGCCAGCAGCTTAGCGGTCGATGAAAAACTGTTTTTT.

This clonotype was recorded at least ten times. J is TRBJ2-1 and V is TRBV7-9; possibly TRBD2 for D (5 bases). The CDR3 is made up of 13 amino acids. Per germline, CDR1 SEHNR and CDR2 FQNEAQ (reference sequence). The V end lost 3 bases, the J end lost 6 bases, and 9 bases lay between the germline ends. CDR3 protein: CASSFHRGNEQFF. In DNA form, the CDR3 reads TGTGCCAGCAGCTTCCACCGGGGCAATGAGCAGTTCTTC.